The source of this T cell receptor beta chain is a study of vaccination effects on CD4 cells after COVID-19. Method: immunoSEQ multiplex PCR; TCRdb's copy keeps in-frame clones and lacks some. The sample holds tens of thousands of clones, 76% seen once. Culture proceeded for about ten days, and CD4+ T cells were then isolated. It was between March and December 2020 that the person had a SARS-CoV-2 infection confirmed by PCR. Two doses of either BNT162b2 or mRNA-1273 were given to each participant. Findings and caveats of the study: New vaccine-induced clones dominated convalescents' post-vaccine spike-reactive clones. A shortage of convalescent patients and an absence of early post-infection timepoints characterized the study.

About this clone itself: What it recognizes is unknown.

Germline CDR1 and CDR2: SGHTA and FQGTGA. CDR3 length: 19 residues. J was trimmed by 2 bases and V by 2 bases; bases with no gene match: 12. V and J are TRBV7-3 and TRBJ2-3, with 11 positions matching TRBD2. The sequence was collected from a human donor who had a prior SARS-CoV-2 infection. Sequenced here: CD4+ T cells from PBMCs cultured without peptide, sampled after COVID-19 vaccination. CDR3: CASSLRFTSGGHYTDTQYF. In nucleotides, the CDR3 is TGTGCCAGCAGCTTACGGTTTACTAGCGGGGGCCATTACACAGATACGCAGTATTTT. Combining the CDR3 with reference TRBV7-3 and TRBJ2-3 gives the whole variable domain GAGVSQTPSNKVTEKGKYVELRCDPISGHTALYWYRQSLGQGPEFLIYFQGTGAADDSGLPNDRFFAVRPEGSVSTLKIQRTERGDSAVYLCASSLRFTSGGHYTDTQYFGPGTRLTVL.